Detailed here is one T cell receptor beta chain. Germline CDR1 is SNHLY and CDR2 is FYNNEI. Trimming at V came to 4 bases and at J to 0 bases, leaving 1 base not matched to a gene. The length of the CDR3 is 14 residues. Time point of the sample: pre-treatment baseline. This specimen belongs to a study of blood T cell dynamics during melanoma immunotherapy. Study-wide context: First-line therapy was either pembrolizumab or nivolumab with ipilimumab for metastatic melanoma.

TCRdb keeps only in-frame clones here, not all; method: immunoSEQ multiplex PCR. The table has approximately 9,500 clones, 88% seen once. The clonotype was recovered from a human donor with melanoma. The specimen was blood, collected from a patient treated with checkpoint blockade. The V gene is TRBV2, the J gene TRBJ2-3; 7 positions match TRBD1. The CDR3 here is CASSGQGSTDTQYF. In DNA form, the CDR3 reads TGTGCCAGCAGTGGACAGGGCAGCACAGATACGCAGTATTTT.